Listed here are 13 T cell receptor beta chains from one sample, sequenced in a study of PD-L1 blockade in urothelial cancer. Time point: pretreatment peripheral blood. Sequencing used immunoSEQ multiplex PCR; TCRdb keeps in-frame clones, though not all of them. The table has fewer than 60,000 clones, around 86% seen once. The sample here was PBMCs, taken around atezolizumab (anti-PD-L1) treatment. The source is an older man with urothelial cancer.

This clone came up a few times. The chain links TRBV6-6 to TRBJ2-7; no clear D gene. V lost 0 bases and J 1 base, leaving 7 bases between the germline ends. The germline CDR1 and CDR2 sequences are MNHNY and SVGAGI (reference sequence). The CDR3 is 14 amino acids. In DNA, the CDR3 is TGTGCCAGCAGTTACTCGACGGAGTCCTACGAGCAGTACTTC. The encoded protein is CASSYSTESYEQYF.

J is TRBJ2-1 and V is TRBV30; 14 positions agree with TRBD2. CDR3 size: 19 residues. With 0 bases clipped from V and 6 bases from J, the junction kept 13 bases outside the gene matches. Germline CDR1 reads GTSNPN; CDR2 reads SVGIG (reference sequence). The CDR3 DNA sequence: TGTGCCTGGAGTGTTTTCCCCGGGACTAGCGGGAGCGCCCCCAATGAGCAGTTCTTC. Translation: CAWSVFPGTSGSAPNEQFF.

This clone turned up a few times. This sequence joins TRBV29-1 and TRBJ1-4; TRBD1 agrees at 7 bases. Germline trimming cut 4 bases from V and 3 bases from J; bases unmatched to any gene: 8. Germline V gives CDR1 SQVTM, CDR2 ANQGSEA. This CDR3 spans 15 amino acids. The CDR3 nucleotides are TGCAGCGTTGCGTTCCAGGGACAGCCTAATGAAAAACTGTTTTTT. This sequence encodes CSVAFQGQPNEKLFF.

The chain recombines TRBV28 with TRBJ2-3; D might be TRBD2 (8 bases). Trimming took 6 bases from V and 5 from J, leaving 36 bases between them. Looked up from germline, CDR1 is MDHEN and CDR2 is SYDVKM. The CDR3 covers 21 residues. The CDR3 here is CASSLTEGATILAGSGDTQYF. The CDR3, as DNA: TGTGCCAGCAGCCTTACCGAGGGGGCCACGATTCTAGCGGGTTCGGGAGATACGCAGTATTTT.

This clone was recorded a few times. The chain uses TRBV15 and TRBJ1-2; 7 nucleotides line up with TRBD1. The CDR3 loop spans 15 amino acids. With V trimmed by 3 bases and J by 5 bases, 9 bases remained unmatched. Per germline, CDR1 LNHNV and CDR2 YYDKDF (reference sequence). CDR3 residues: CATSRLTGDPYGYTF. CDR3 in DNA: TGTGCCACCAGCAGGCTAACAGGGGACCCGTATGGCTACACCTTC.

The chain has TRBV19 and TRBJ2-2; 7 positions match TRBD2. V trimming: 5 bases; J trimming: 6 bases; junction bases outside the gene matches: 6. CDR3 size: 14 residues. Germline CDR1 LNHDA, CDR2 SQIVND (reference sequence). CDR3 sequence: CASSGAGAAGELFF. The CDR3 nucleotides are TGTGCCAGTAGTGGCGCGGGAGCGGCCGGGGAGCTGTTTTTT.

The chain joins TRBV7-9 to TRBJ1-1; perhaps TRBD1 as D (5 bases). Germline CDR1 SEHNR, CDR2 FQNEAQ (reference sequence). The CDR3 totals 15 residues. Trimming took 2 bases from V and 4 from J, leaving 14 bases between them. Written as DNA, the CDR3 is TGTGCCAGCAGCTTATCGCCGGTGGGGGGCACTGAAGCTTTCTTT. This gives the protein CASSLSPVGGTEAFF.

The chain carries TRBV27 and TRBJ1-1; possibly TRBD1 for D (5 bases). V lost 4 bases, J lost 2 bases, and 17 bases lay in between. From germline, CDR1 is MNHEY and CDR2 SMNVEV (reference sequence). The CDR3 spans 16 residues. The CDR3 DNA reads TGTGCCAGCAGTTATGACAGCCTGGGTGGAAACACTGAAGCTTTCTTT. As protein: CASSYDSLGGNTEAFF.

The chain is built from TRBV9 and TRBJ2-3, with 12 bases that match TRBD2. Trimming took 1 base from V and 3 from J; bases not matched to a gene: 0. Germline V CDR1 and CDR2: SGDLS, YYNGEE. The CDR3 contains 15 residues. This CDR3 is CASSVTSGRTDTQYF. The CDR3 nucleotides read TGTGCCAGCAGCGTAACTAGCGGGAGGACAGATACGCAGTATTTT.

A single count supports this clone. The CDR3 spells CASSELAGLTGELFF. CDR3 DNA sequence: TGTGCCAGCAGTGAGCTAGCGGGACTCACCGGGGAGCTGTTTTTT. The V gene is TRBV6-1, the J gene TRBJ2-2; TRBD2 matches at 9 bases. Trimming at V came to 3 bases and at J to 4 bases, leaving 3 bases not matched to a gene. There are 15 residues in the CDR3. The V gene's germline CDR1 is MNHNS and CDR2 SASEGT.

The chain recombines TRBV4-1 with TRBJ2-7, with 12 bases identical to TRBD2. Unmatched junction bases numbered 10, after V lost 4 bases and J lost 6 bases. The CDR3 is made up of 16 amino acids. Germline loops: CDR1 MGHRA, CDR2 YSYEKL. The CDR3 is CASSLRLAGVLGEQYF. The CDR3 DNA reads TGCGCCAGCAGCCTAAGACTAGCGGGAGTTCTGGGCGAGCAGTACTTC.

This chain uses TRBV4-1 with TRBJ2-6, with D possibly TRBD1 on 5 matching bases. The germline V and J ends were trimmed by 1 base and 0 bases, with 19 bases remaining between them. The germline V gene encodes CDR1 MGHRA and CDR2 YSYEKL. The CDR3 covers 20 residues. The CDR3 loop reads CASSQVQGQPPTSGANVLTF. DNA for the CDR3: TGCGCCAGCAGCCAAGTGCAGGGCCAGCCCCCAACCTCTGGGGCCAACGTCCTGACTTTC.

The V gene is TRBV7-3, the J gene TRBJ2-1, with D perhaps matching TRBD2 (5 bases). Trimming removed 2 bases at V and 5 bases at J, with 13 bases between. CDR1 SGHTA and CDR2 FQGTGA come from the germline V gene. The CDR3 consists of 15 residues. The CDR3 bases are TGTGCCAGCAGCTTAGGGGTAGCGCAAAACAATGAGCAGTTCTTC. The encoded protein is CASSLGVAQNNEQFF.